Included here is one TCR beta chain sequence, with context. The target of this receptor is not known. Base quality data are lacking; no much larger clone is found one base away. TCRbeta CDR3 regions were amplified from genomic DNA using the immunoSEQ Assay, a bias-controlled multiplex PCR. Turning to the authors' computational methods: The number of nucleated cells in each sample was estimated from the amplification of reference gene primers within the assay. To quantify the absolute abundance of each unique TCRbeta CDR3 rearrangement, sequence reads were collapsed and filtered. Productive Simpson clonality was computed per sample as the square root of Simpson's diversity index over productive rearrangements. In its TCRdb copy, this immuneACCESS table keeps in-frame sequences only and misses some clones. Where compared with another copy, unresolved V genes explain less than half of these, and the others have no known cause. V, J and clone size are taken as reported in that table, and D and trimming were inferred from the DNA itself. Present in this sample are some 150,000 clones, more than 75% of which were seen just once. The ten largest clones take up 4.5% to 5.5% of the sample.

Whole blood was collected in K2EDTA tubes by collaborating institutions according to the institutions' own protocols. For TCRbeta analysis, collaborators shipped samples as frozen whole blood, isolated PBMCs, or DNA extracted from either of those sample types. The source of the sample is a study of blood T cell repertoires in COVID-19 (dated by TCRdb to 2020 to 2021). Regarding the complete study: Samples covering the acute and convalescent phases of COVID-19 were provided by collaborators in the United States, Italy and Spain. A freely available public database, intended as a resource for researchers studying the immune response to SARS-CoV-2, is where the repertoires were released. Subjects who had been exposed to COVID-19, were actively infected with it, or had recovered from it provided the deeply sampled blood TCRbeta repertoires that made up the dataset. The samples were drawn from two sources: the first 160 participants of the ongoing ImmuneRACE study, and over 950 subjects contributed by 6 global collaborators. Where available, HLA class I and class II types were taken from metadata supplied by the sample provider and were not determined by assay-based typing. The prospective study material was composed of cDNA or gDNA derived from T cells, B-cell-depleted T cells, or PBMCs. A de-identified subject ID, COVID-19 status, age in years and sex were almost always included in the sample metadata. Paper-wide results and their limitations: How much clinical and demographic metadata was included differed by source and by participant, and the metadata was provided uncurated.

Spanning cysteine to phenylalanine, the CDR3 consists of 16 amino acids. Only the CDR3 portion is preserved as DNA: 48 bases, with reading frame beginning at the first base. The germline V gene encodes CDR1 LNHNV and CDR2 YYDKDF (reference sequence). Trimming takes 8 bases from V and 2 bases from J, and the germline ends sit 18 bases apart. The chain uses TRBV15 and TRBJ1-4; a tentative D call is TRBD1 (5 bases match). Sequenced: peripheral blood. The sequence derives from a human donor in a cohort sampled during active COVID-19. The nucleotide sequence reads as follows: TGTGCCACCCGAAGGTCCCAGGGCAGGACTAATGAAAAACTGTTTTTT. This codes for CATRRSQGRTNEKLFF.